A single sample is the source of the 8 T cell receptor beta chains below, sequenced in a study of blood T cells in healthy people across ages. A second about 7 to 12 cycle PCR used barcoded and J-beta primers. MiXCR was run by TCRdb on the 5' RACE reads, yielding one entry per CDR3 protein. Among roughly 1,500,000 distinct CDR3 sequences, 35% to 45% were seen once, and the ten largest hold around 8%. Material: blood. These receptors all stem from a woman aged 18 to 35 in good health.

This clonotype has a handful of counts. The chain joins TRBV6-6 to TRBJ2-7; 8 bases map to TRBD1. Germline lookup yields CDR1 MNHNY and CDR2 SVGAGI (reference sequence). This CDR3 contains 15 residues. V lost 5 bases and J lost 3; bases outside the gene matches: 9. The CDR3 sequence: CASSGPGQGYYEQYF. The CDR3 DNA sequence: TGTGCCAGCAGTGGACCCGGACAGGGCTACTACGAGCAGTACTTC.

This clonotype was found a few times. The V call is TRBV29-1, the J call TRBJ1-2; possibly TRBD1 for D (5 bases). Trimming cost V 7 bases and J 6 bases, with 18 bases left between them. Germline CDR1 reads SQVTM; CDR2 reads ANQGSEA. The CDR3 covers 13 residues. In DNA, the CDR3 is TGCAGCGGCACCGATACCGGGACCCATGGCTACACCTTC. It codes for CSGTDTGTHGYTF.

This sequence joins TRBV9 and TRBJ2-2; D may be TRBD1 or TRBD2 (5 bases each). Germline CDR1 reads SGDLS; CDR2 reads YYNGEE. The CDR3 has 15 amino acids. V was trimmed by 0 bases and J by 5 bases, leaving 11 bases between them. The CDR3: CASSVVWDGTGELFF. Written as DNA, the CDR3 is TGTGCCAGCAGCGTAGTGTGGGACGGAACCGGGGAGCTGTTTTTT.

A single count supports this clonotype. This sequence joins TRBV7-2 and TRBJ2-7, with D possibly TRBD1 on 5 matching bases. V was cut by 2 bases and J by 4 bases, with 15 bases left in between. The CDR3 sequence is 15 residues long. Germline V CDR1 and CDR2: SGHTA, FQGNSA. CDR3 in amino acids: CASSLRRGPVYEQYF. The DNA for the CDR3 is TGTGCCAGCAGCTTAAGAAGGGGCCCGGTATACGAGCAGTACTTC. The complete variable domain, with remaining parts taken from reference TRBV7-2 and TRBJ2-7, reads GAGVSQSPSNKVTEKGKDVELRCDPISGHTALYWYRQSLGQGLEFLIYFQGNSAPDKSGLPSDRFSAERTGGSVSTLTIQRTQQEDSAVYLCASSLRRGPVYEQYFGPGTRLTVT.

The V call is TRBV12-3 or TRBV12-4, the J call TRBJ2-3, with D hard to call. The V end lost 4 bases, the J end lost 2 bases, and 13 bases lay between the germline ends. The CDR3 runs 15 residues. CDR3 in DNA: TGTGCCAGCAGTTCGCAGTTTCTCTACACAGATACGCAGTATTTT. This encodes CASSSQFLYTDTQYF.

The gene calls are TRBV5-1 and TRBJ1-4; D perhaps matches TRBD1 (6 bases). Germline CDR1 SGHRS, CDR2 YFSETQ. This CDR3 is 17 amino acids long. Trimming took off 0 bases at V and 5 bases at J, with 17 bases between the two ends. CDR3 sequence (DNA): TGCGCCAGCAGCTTGGCCCCGACTGGAGGGGGAAATGAAAAACTGTTTTTT. It specifies CASSLAPTGGGNEKLFF.

This clonotype has a handful of counts. The CDR3 here is CSVEGKTSRNTEAFF. The DNA of the CDR3 is TGCAGCGTTGAAGGAAAGACATCTCGGAACACTGAAGCTTTCTTT. The genes are TRBV29-1 and TRBJ1-1; the D is unclear. The ends were cut back, 1 base at V and 1 base at J, with 13 bases in the middle. In germline, CDR1 is SQVTM, CDR2 ANQGSEA. The CDR3 contains 15 residues.

The chain links TRBV5-1 to TRBJ2-5, with D unclear. CDR1 SGHRS and CDR2 YFSETQ come from the germline V gene. The CDR3 has 14 amino acids. V lost 4 bases to trimming and J lost 0 bases, with 10 bases between them. The CDR3 DNA reads TGCGCCAGCAGCCCAGAGACGCACCAAGAGACCCAGTACTTC. Encoded protein: CASSPETHQETQYF.